A single T cell receptor (beta chain) is shown here with its context. This clone was recorded only once. Its target antigen remains unknown. No quality values exist for individual bases; no much larger clone is one base distant. The immunoSEQ two-step multiplex PCR at survey-level depth was used to amplify TRB CDR3 regions from genomic DNA. Each PCR was spiked with synthetic inline TR CDR3 controls spanning all V-J pairings to estimate template counts and remove amplification bias. Reads went through processing to reduce amplification and sequencing bias, and quantification was done against synthetic TR CDR3 analogs. The paper's data handling went like this. In ImmunoSEQ Analyzer, raw data were processed so that out-of-frame sequences and CDR3s with stop codons were removed, with gene names following IMGT nomenclature. Repertoire diversity was summarized as normalized Shannon entropy, defined as 1 minus Pielou's evenness. Two TRB sequences were counted as identical only if the two sequences had the same V gene, J gene and CDR3. Public PML clonotypes were defined as CDR3s shared by two or more PML-onset samples but absent from earlier samples, from controls, and from public databases. Positional CDR3 amino acid composition was analyzed in Skylign with the observed count method. TCRdb provides this immuneACCESS table in a form limited to in-frame rearrangements. Some clones are lacking; in checked studies, under half of them reflect an unresolved V gene, and why the rest are absent is not known. Clone size and the V and J calls come from that table; the DNA yielded D and trimming. The sample data list about 28,000 clones, and around nine tenths of these were observed just once. Of the sample, approximately 1% falls within the top ten clones.

The time point label on this specimen signifies: before natalizumab initiation. All listed patients had previously received interferon beta, and all PML patients were female. T0 blood samples were collected before the first natalizumab infusion. Ficoll-Hypaque density gradient centrifugation was used to isolate peripheral blood mononuclear cells. The data derive from a study of multiple sclerosis patients with progressive multifocal leukoencephalopathy (dated by TCRdb to the late 2010s). A note on the overall study: Controls were a few natalizumab-treated MS patients who did not develop PML, sampled longitudinally. The study examined peripheral T and B cells of MS patients who developed PML (4 under natalizumab, 1 after alemtuzumab) and treated patients who did not. From before therapy, through 6 and 12 months, up to PML onset, two natalizumab-treated patients who later developed PML were tracked longitudinally. The goal was to find JC virus-specific or public T-cell expansions that arose at the time of PML onset. Broad study findings and their caveats: At the time PML developed, no common TRBV or TRBJ gene usage or preferential TRBV-TRBJ pairings were detected. Given the small, descriptive cohort, it remained unclear whether the study findings reflect JC virus infection or general immunocompromise. Lower normalized Shannon entropy suggested less diverse TRB repertoires in most PML patients, whereas the natalizumab-treated controls showed values near 1. Analysis was limited to peripheral blood, even though cerebrospinal fluid or brain lymphocytes might be more informative for natalizumab-associated PML. Although TRB clones above 0.5% frequency turned up only in PML patients, the clones expanded at PML onset were already present before and during natalizumab therapy.

V and J lose 6 bases and 4 bases, and a span of 13 bases separates them. The germline V gene (reference sequence) provides CDR1 SGHAT and CDR2 FQDESV. CDR3 length: 13 amino acids, cysteine to phenylalanine. The sequence is cut down to CDR3 DNA, 39 bases in frame from base 1. Sequenced input: PBMCs. The receptor chain draws on TRBV11-1 and TRBJ2-7, with no reliable assignment of the D segment. The sequence was collected from a human donor with multiple sclerosis. In nucleotide form, the sequence is TGTGCCAGCAGTCCTACAGCTACTTACGAGCAGTACTTC. Its product reads: CASSPTATYEQYF.